This T cell receptor (beta chain) was retrieved from a study of CD8 T cells in Susac syndrome. The germline gives CDR1 ENHRY, CDR2 SYGVKD. Losses at the gene ends were 7 bases for V and 4 bases for J; bases not matched to a gene: 15. There are 17 residues in the CDR3. Random hexamers primed reverse transcription of 0.5 to 1 ug RNA. Amplification of TCR beta CDR3 used immunoSEQ multiplex PCR across 54 Vbeta and 13 Jbeta. TCRdb analysed the immunoSEQ multiplex PCR reads with MiXCR anew, one entry per CDR3 protein. The table includes about 200,000 distinct CDR3 sequences, 90% to 95% detected once. The table lists this clonotype with a count of one. The CD8+ and CD4+ T cells were negatively isolated, with the TEMRA cells enriched by FACS.

What was sequenced was CD4+ T cells from PBMCs. The TCR originated in a human donor with multiple sclerosis. This chain links TRBV10-3 with TRBJ2-7, with TRBD1 identical over 11 bases. The CDR3 DNA sequence: TGTGCCATCACTGGAGGGACAGGGGGGCCCCATGGATACGAGCAGTACTTC. This translates into CAITGGTGGPHGYEQYF.